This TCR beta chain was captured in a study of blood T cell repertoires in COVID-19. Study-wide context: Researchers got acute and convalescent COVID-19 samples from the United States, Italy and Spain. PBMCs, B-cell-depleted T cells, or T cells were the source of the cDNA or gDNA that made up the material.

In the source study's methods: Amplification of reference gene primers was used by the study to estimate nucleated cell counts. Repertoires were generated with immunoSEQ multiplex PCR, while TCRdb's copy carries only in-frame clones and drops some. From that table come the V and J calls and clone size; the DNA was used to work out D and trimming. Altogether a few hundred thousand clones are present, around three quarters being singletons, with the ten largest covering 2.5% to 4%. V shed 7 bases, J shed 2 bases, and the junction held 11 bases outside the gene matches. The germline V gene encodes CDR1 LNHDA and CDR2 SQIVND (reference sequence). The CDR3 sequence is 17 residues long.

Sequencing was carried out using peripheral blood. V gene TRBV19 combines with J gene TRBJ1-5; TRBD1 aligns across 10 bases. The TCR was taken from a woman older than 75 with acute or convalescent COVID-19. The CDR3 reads CASKAGQGPLGNQPQHF. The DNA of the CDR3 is TGTGCCAGTAAGGCGGGACAGGGGCCCCTGGGCAATCAGCCCCAGCATTTT. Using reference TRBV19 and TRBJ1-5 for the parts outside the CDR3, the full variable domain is DGGITQSPKYLFRKEGQNVTLSCEQNLNHDAMYWYRQDPGQGLRLIYYSQIVNDFQKGDIAEGYSVSREKKESFPLTVTSAQKNPTAFYLCASKAGQGPLGNQPQHFGDGTRLSIL.